One and the same sample provided the 23 T cell receptor beta chains below, sequenced in a study of blood T cell repertoires in COVID-19 (dated by TCRdb to 2020 to 2022). The library was obtained by the immunoSEQ multiplex PCR assay. TCRdb took this table from immuneACCESS and kept in-frame rearrangements with V and J called. Such tables lack part of the clones; where checked against another copy, unresolved V genes explain under half of the gap, and the rest is unexplained. This sample gives almost 95,000 clones in total; around 72% of them show up just once. Around 25% of the sample lies in the top ten. The sequenced material came from peripheral blood. The receptors originated from a woman in her fifties or sixties in a cohort sampled during active or convalescent COVID-19.

V is TRBV5-1 and J is TRBJ2-5, with D perhaps TRBD1 (5 bases). The length of the CDR3 is 18 residues. From germline, CDR1 is SGHRS and CDR2 YFSETQ. V was shortened by 6 bases and J by 1 base, with 25 bases between the two germline ends. The CDR3 DNA sequence: TGCGCCAGCAACTTTCATTTGGGGCAGGGCGGTGCCCAAGAGACCCAGTACTTC. It encodes CASNFHLGQGGAQETQYF. The complete variable domain, with remaining parts taken from reference TRBV5-1 and TRBJ2-5, reads KAGVTQTPRYLIKTRGQQVTLSCSPISGHRSVSWYQQTPGQGLQFLFEYFSETQRNKGNFPGRFSGRQFSNSRSEMNVSTLELGDSALYLCASNFHLGQGGAQETQYFGPGTRLLVL.

V gene TRBV6-5 combines with J gene TRBJ2-5, with a tentative D call TRBD1 (5 bases). Looked up from germline, CDR1 is MNHEY and CDR2 is SVGAGI. Trimming shortened V by 5 bases and J by 0 bases, and 13 bases separated the two germline ends. The CDR3 consists of 15 residues. CDR3 DNA: TGTGCCAGCAGTCGCCGATTCAGGGACCAAGAGACCCAGTACTTC. It yields the protein CASSRRFRDQETQYF.

This clone has a count of ten or more. This chain uses TRBV12-3 or TRBV12-4 with TRBJ1-1; D is perhaps TRBD1 (6 bases). V was pared by 8 bases and J by 2 bases, with 12 bases between. The CDR3 is 13 residues long. The CDR3 loop is CASAWGQNTEAFF. Here the CDR3 DNA reads TGTGCCAGCGCCTGGGGACAAAACACTGAAGCTTTCTTT.

The gene calls are TRBV2 and TRBJ2-2; D possibly corresponds to TRBD1 (5 bases). Deletions cut 8 bases from V and 5 bases from J, with 18 bases between. The CDR3 spans 15 residues. Germline CDR1 reads SNHLY; CDR2 reads FYNNEI. CDR3: CASGSRASTTGELFF. In DNA, the CDR3 is TGTGCCAGCGGGTCCAGGGCTTCGACGACCGGGGAGCTGTTTTTT.

The chain employs TRBV20-1 and TRBJ2-6; tentatively, D is TRBD1 (5 bases). The CDR3 is 15 residues long. With 3 bases removed from V and 1 base from J, the gap between germline ends came to 10 bases. Per germline, CDR1 DFQATT and CDR2 SNEGSKA (reference sequence). CDR3 loop: CSASSRASGANVLTF. The CDR3 DNA follows: TGCAGTGCTAGTTCCAGGGCATCTGGGGCCAACGTCCTGACTTTC.

The CDR3 loop reads CASTRGRRAEKLFF. The CDR3 bases are TGCGCCAGCACTAGGGGGCGGAGAGCGGAAAAACTGTTTTTT. The chain has TRBV10-1 and TRBJ1-4; 7 bases agree with TRBD1. V lost 7 bases and J lost 8; bases outside the gene matches: 10. CDR1 is WNHNN, CDR2 SYGVQD, per germline (reference sequence). The CDR3 is 14 residues long.

CDR3 region: CASTPAAAGAGVDTQYF. Written as DNA, the CDR3 is TGTGCCTCCACACCGGCAGCTGCGGGGGCCGGGGTAGATACGCAGTATTTT. The rearrangement joins TRBV5-3 to TRBJ2-3; D might be TRBD2 (7 bases). TRBV5-3 has ORF status, its function being uncertain. V was shortened by 10 bases and J by 5 bases, with 29 bases between the two germline ends. The CDR3 consists of 17 residues.

The V call is TRBV27, the J call TRBJ2-1; weak D call: TRBD2 (5 bases). The germline V gene has CDR1 MNHEY and CDR2 SMNVEV (reference sequence). The V end was cut by 6 bases, the J end by 2 bases, with 23 bases between. The CDR3 length is 18 residues. The CDR3 DNA sequence: TGTGCCAGCAGGGCCCTCGGACCGCGGGCATTAGCCTACAATGAGCAGTTCTTC. Protein: CASRALGPRALAYNEQFF.

In nucleotides, the CDR3 is TGTGCCATCAGTGGAGGGTATGATGGAGATACGCAGTATTTT. Translating gives CAISGGYDGDTQYF. The chain links TRBV10-3 to TRBJ2-3; a possible D gene is TRBD2 (5 bases). V lost 4 bases and J lost 5, with 13 bases in between. This CDR3 region has 14 residues. From germline, CDR1 is ENHRY and CDR2 SYGVKD.

V is TRBV27 and J is TRBJ1-2; 7 bases agree with TRBD1. The CDR3 spans 14 residues. V gave up 5 bases and J gave up 5 bases; unmatched junction bases: 8. The germline CDR1 and CDR2 sequences are MNHEY and SMNVEV (reference sequence). The CDR3 DNA sequence: TGTGCCAGCAGTCCAGGAGAGGGGGCTTATGGCTACACCTTC. Translation: CASSPGEGAYGYTF.

V gene TRBV7-2 combines with J gene TRBJ2-5; 7 bases map to TRBD2. Germline CDR1 SGHTA, CDR2 FQGNSA. The CDR3 has 13 residues. Trimming at V came to 5 bases and at J to 5 bases, leaving 5 bases not matched to a gene. The CDR3 DNA reads TGTGCCAGCAGCCCCGGACTAGTGGAGACCCAGTACTTC. Amino acid sequence: CASSPGLVETQYF.

V gene TRBV7-8 combines with J gene TRBJ1-1, with D possibly matching TRBD1 (6 bases). The CDR3 length is 16 residues. CDR1 SGHVS and CDR2 FQNEAQ come from the germline V gene. Trimming stripped 2 bases from V and 5 bases from J, with 18 bases between. The DNA of the CDR3 is TGTGCCAGCAGCTTAAGTCCCCAGGGGCTTAGTACTGAAGCTTTCTTT. This sequence encodes CASSLSPQGLSTEAFF.

This chain links TRBV5-1 with TRBJ1-6; D not resolved. The CDR3 length is 12 residues. Germline values: CDR1 SGHRS, CDR2 YFSETQ. V gave up 2 bases and J gave up 11 bases, with 8 bases separating them. CDR3 nucleotides: TGCGCCAGCAGCTTCCCGGGTGCACCCCTCCACTTT. This encodes CASSFPGAPLHF.

This CDR3 is CASSQGGTGGAGMHEKLFF. The CDR3 nucleotides are TGTGCCAGCAGCCAAGGGGGGACAGGGGGCGCGGGCATGCACGAAAAACTGTTTTTT. The chain links TRBV4-2 to TRBJ1-4; TRBD1 matches 12 bases. Germline CDR1 LGHNA, CDR2 YNFKEQ. This CDR3 spans 19 amino acids. V lost 1 base to trimming and J lost 8 bases; unmatched junction nucleotides: 14.

The chain combines TRBV6-1 with TRBJ1-2, with 8 bases matching TRBD1. Per germline, CDR1 MNHNS and CDR2 SASEGT. V dropped 1 base and J dropped 8; count of bases not matched to a gene: 6. The CDR3 sequence is 14 residues long. CDR3 DNA: TGTGCCAGCAGTGAAGGACAGGGGCGTAGGGGCTACACCTTC. This sequence encodes CASSEGQGRRGYTF.

CDR3 region: CASRGTGYYEQYF. The DNA of the CDR3 is TGTGCCAGCAGGGGGACAGGATACTACGAGCAGTACTTC. The chain carries TRBV6-5 and TRBJ2-7, with 8 bases that match TRBD1. The CDR3 has 13 amino acids. Germline-derived CDR1 and CDR2 are MNHEY and SVGAGI. The J segment lost 3 bases and the V segment lost 6 bases, leaving 4 bases of the junction unmatched.

This clone occurred many times. This sequence joins TRBV11-1 and TRBJ2-1; 7 bases align to TRBD2. There are 13 residues in the CDR3. The V gene's germline CDR1 is SGHAT and CDR2 FQDESV (reference sequence). Trimming cost V 5 bases and J 13 bases; bases outside gene matches: 11. The CDR3 sequence: CASSLQRDQKQFF. The CDR3 nucleotides are TGTGCCAGCAGCCTACAGCGGGACCAGAAACAGTTCTTC.

The V gene is TRBV9, the J gene TRBJ1-5, with D perhaps matching TRBD1 (5 bases). Germline assignment: CDR1 SGDLS and CDR2 YYNGEE. This CDR3 is 14 amino acids long. Trimming shortened V by 3 bases and J by 1 base, and 8 bases separated the two germline ends. The CDR3 sequence: CASSAHRSNQPQHF. The CDR3 coding sequence is TGTGCCAGCAGCGCCCACAGGAGCAATCAGCCCCAGCATTTT.

The gene calls are TRBV5-1 and TRBJ1-3, with 10 bases matching TRBD1. V shed 3 bases, J shed 3 bases, and the junction held 3 bases outside the gene matches. CDR3 length: 15 amino acids. CDR1 and CDR2 from the germline V gene are SGHRS and YFSETQ. The CDR3 reads CASSWDRGGGNTIYF. For the CDR3, the DNA is TGCGCCAGCAGCTGGGACAGGGGAGGTGGAAACACCATATATTTT. The complete variable domain, with remaining parts taken from reference TRBV5-1 and TRBJ1-3, reads KAGVTQTPRYLIKTRGQQVTLSCSPISGHRSVSWYQQTPGQGLQFLFEYFSETQRNKGNFPGRFSGRQFSNSRSEMNVSTLELGDSALYLCASSWDRGGGNTIYFGEGSWLTVV.

This chain links TRBV4-1 with TRBJ2-2; TRBD1 agrees at 12 bases. There are 17 residues in the CDR3. In germline, CDR1 is MGHRA, CDR2 YSYEKL. V gave up 2 bases and J gave up 7 bases; unmatched junction bases: 8. The CDR3 reads CASSQTGTGGWIGELFF. CDR3 bases: TGCGCCAGCAGCCAAACCGGGACAGGGGGCTGGATCGGGGAGCTGTTTTTT.

The chain carries TRBV28 and TRBJ2-7, with 10 nucleotides matching TRBD1. Germline V gene data show CDR1 as MDHEN and CDR2 as SYDVKM. J lost 2 bases, V lost 8 bases, and 9 bases had no gene match. The CDR3 contains 15 residues. The CDR3 region is CASGITGTGAYEQYF. CDR3 DNA sequence: TGTGCCAGCGGCATTACCGGGACAGGGGCCTACGAGCAGTACTTC.

The chain has TRBV19 and TRBJ2-5, with a possible D match to TRBD1 (6 bases). CDR3 length equals 13 residues. Between the trimmed V and J ends, which lost 1 base and 4 bases, there was a span of 7 bases. Germline-derived CDR1 and CDR2 are LNHDA and SQIVND (reference sequence). CDR3 bases: TGTGCCAGTAGTATAGGGGGGCGAGAGACCCAGTACTTC. Protein sequence: CASSIGGRETQYF.

The genes are TRBV5-6 and TRBJ2-7; 9 bases are a match to TRBD1. The CDR3 totals 16 residues. Germline CDR1 SGHDT, CDR2 YYEEEE. Trimming cost V 0 bases and J 2 bases; bases outside gene matches: 6. The CDR3 nucleotides read TGTGCCAGCAGCTTGGGGGACAGGGAACAACCCTACGAGCAGTACTTC. It yields the protein CASSLGDREQPYEQYF.